This T cell receptor (beta chain) is from a study of blood T cells in healthy people across ages. Study results and limitations: Roughly linear declines in TCR beta diversity per million T cells occurred with age.

There are many counts of this clonotype. What it binds is not known. Together with a sample-barcoded 5' primer, a J-beta primer mix was included in a second PCR lasting about 6 to 11 cycles. Template switching added a 12-random-nucleotide identifier to every cDNA molecule. TCRdb analysed the 5' RACE reads with MiXCR anew, one entry per CDR3 protein. The repertoire includes around 870,000 distinct CDR3 sequences, around 26% of them detected once, and about 18% sits in the top ten. From germline, CDR1 is MNHNS and CDR2 SASEGT. The CDR3 runs 15 residues. Trimming left V 4 bases short and J 2 bases short, with 12 bases between.

Sequenced material: blood. The TCR comes from a woman older than 75 in good health. The chain uses TRBV6-1 and TRBJ1-5, with D uncertain. CDR3 in DNA: TGTGCCAGCAGTGTACAGCCCTCGGGCAATCAGCCCCAGCATTTT. As protein: CASSVQPSGNQPQHF.